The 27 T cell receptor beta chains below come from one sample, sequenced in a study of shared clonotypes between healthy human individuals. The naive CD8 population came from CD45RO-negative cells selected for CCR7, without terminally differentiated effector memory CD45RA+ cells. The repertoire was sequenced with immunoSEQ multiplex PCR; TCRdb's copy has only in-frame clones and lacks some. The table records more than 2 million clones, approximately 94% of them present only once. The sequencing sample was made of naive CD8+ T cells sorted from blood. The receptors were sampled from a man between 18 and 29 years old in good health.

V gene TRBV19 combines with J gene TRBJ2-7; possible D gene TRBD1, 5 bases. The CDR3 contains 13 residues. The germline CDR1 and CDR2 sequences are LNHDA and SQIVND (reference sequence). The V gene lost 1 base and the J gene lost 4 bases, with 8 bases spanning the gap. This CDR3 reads CASSIGGRYEQYF. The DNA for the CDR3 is TGTGCCAGTAGTATAGGGGGCCGGTACGAGCAGTACTTC.

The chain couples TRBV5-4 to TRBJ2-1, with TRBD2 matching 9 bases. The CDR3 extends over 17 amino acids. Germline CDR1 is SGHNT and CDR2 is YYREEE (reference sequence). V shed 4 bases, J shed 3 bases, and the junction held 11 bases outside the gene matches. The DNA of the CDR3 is TGTGCCAGCAGCGGGTCCCCCCTAGCGGGAATCTACAATGAGCAGTTCTTC. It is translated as CASSGSPLAGIYNEQFF. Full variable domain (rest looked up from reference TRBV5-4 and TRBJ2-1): ETGVTQSPTHLIKTRGQQVTLRCSSQSGHNTVSWYQQALGQGPQFIFQYYREEENGRGNFPPRFSGLQFPNYSSELNVNALELDDSALYLCASSGSPLAGIYNEQFFGPGTRLTVL.

Here the CDR3 DNA reads TGTGCCAGCAGCTTGTATCGACAGGGGCCGGGGGCCAAAAACATTCAGTACTTC. Translation gives CASSLYRQGPGAKNIQYF. The chain joins TRBV7-6 to TRBJ2-4; 8 bases fit TRBD1. This CDR3 region has 18 residues. Losses at the gene ends were 3 bases for V and 1 base for J; bases not matched to a gene: 11. CDR1 is SGHVS, CDR2 FNYEAQ, per germline.

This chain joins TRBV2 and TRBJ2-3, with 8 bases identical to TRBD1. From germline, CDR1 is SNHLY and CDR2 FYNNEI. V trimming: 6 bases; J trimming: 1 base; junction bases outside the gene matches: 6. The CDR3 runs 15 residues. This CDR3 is CASSPGGAGTDTQYF. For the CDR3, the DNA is TGTGCCAGCAGCCCAGGGGGCGCTGGCACAGATACGCAGTATTTT.

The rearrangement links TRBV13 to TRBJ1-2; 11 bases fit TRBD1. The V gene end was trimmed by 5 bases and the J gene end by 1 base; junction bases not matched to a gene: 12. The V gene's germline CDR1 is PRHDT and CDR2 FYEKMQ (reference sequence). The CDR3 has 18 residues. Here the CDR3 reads CASSDTLPGQGDNYGYTF. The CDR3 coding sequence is TGTGCCAGCAGCGATACCTTGCCGGGACAGGGGGATAACTATGGCTACACCTTC. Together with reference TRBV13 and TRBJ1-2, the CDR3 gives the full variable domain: AAGVIQSPRHLIKEKRETATLKCYPIPRHDTVYWYQQGPGQDPQFLISFYEKMQSDKGSIPDRFSAQQFSDYHSELNMSSLELGDSALYFCASSDTLPGQGDNYGYTFGSGTRLTVV.

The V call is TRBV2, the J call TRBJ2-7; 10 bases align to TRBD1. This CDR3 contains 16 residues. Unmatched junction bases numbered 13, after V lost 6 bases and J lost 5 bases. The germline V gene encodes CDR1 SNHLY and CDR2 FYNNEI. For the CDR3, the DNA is TGTGCCAGCAGAGGGGGGGACAGGGGATTTGCCCACGAGCAGTACTTC. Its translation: CASRGGDRGFAHEQYF.

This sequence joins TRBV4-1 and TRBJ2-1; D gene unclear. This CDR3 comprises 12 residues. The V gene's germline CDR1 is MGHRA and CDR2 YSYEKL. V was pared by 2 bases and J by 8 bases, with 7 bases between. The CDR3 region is CASSQLSHEQFF. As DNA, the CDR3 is TGCGCCAGCAGCCAACTGAGCCATGAGCAGTTCTTC.

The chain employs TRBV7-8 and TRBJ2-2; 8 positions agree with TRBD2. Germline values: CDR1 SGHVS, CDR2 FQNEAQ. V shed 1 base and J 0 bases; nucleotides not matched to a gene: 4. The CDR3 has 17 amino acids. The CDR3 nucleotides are TGTGCCAGCAGCTTAGATAGCGGGGACGCGAACACCGGGGAGCTGTTTTTT. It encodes CASSLDSGDANTGELFF.

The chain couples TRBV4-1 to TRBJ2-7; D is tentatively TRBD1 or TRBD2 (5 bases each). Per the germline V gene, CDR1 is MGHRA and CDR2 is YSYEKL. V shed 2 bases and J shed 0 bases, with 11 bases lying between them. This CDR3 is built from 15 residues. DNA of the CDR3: TGCGCCAGCAGCCAATCCCCCGGGACCTCCTACGAGCAGTACTTC. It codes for CASSQSPGTSYEQYF.

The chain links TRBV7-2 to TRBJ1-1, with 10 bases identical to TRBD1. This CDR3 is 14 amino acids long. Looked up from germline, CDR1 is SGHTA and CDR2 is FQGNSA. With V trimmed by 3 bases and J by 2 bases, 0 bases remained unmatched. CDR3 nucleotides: TGTGCCAGCAGCTTGACAGGGGGCAACACTGAAGCTTTCTTT. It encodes CASSLTGGNTEAFF.

Here the CDR3 reads CATSREGTSGRETQYF. Written as DNA, the CDR3 is TGTGCCACCAGCAGAGAAGGGACTAGCGGGAGGGAGACCCAGTACTTC. The chain has TRBV15 and TRBJ2-5, with TRBD2 matching over 15 bases. CDR1 is LNHNV and CDR2 is YYDKDF in the germline V gene (reference sequence). CDR3 length equals 16 residues. V lost 0 bases and J lost 5; bases outside the gene matches: 1.

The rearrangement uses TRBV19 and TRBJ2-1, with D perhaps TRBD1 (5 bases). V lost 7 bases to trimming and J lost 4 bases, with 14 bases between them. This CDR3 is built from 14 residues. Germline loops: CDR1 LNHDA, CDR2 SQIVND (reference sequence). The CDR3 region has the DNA TGTGCCAGTAACTCGGCAGGGCTATACAATGAGCAGTTCTTC. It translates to CASNSAGLYNEQFF.

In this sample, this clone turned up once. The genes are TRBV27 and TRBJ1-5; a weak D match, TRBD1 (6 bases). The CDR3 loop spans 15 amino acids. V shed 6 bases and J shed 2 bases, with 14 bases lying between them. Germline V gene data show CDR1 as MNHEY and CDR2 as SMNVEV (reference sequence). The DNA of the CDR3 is TGTGCCAGCAGATTAGGGGGGGTAGGCAATCAGCCCCAGCATTTT. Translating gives CASRLGGVGNQPQHF.

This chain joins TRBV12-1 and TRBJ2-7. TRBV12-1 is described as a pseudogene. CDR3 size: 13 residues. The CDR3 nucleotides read TGTGCCAGCAGCTTCGTGGACGAGTGCGAGCAGTACTTC. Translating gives CASSFVDECEQYF.

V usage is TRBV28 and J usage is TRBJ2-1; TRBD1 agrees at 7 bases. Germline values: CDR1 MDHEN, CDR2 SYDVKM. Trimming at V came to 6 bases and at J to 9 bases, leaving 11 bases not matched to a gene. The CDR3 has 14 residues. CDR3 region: CASRIRGLSGEQFF. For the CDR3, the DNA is TGTGCCAGCAGGATAAGGGGGCTCAGTGGTGAGCAGTTCTTC.

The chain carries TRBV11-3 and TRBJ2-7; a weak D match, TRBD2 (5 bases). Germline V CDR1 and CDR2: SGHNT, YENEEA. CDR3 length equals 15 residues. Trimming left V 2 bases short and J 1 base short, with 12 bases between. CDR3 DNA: TGTGCCAGCAGCTTAAGTCCCGGGGATTCCTACGAGCAGTACTTC. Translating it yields CASSLSPGDSYEQYF.

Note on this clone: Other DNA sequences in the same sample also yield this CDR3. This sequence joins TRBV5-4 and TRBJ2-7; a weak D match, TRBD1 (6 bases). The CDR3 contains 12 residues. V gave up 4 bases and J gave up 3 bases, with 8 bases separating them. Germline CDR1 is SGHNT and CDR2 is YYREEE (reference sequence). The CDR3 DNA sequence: TGTGCCAGCAGCCAGGACAGCTACGAGCAGTACTTC. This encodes CASSQDSYEQYF. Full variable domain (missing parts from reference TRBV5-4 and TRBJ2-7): ETGVTQSPTHLIKTRGQQVTLRCSSQSGHNTVSWYQQALGQGPQFIFQYYREEENGRGNFPPRFSGLQFPNYSSELNVNALELDDSALYLCASSQDSYEQYFGPGTRLTVT.

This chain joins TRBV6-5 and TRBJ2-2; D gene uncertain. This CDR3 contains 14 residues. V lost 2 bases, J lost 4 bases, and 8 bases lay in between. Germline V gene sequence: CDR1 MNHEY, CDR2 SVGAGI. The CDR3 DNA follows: TGTGCCAGCAGTTACGAAGAATCCACCGGGGAGCTGTTTTTT. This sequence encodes CASSYEESTGELFF.

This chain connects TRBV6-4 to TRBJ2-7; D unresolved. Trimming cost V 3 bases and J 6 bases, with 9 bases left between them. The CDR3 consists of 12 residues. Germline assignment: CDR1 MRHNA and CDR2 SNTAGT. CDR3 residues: CASSDWGVEQYF. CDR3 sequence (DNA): TGTGCCAGCAGTGATTGGGGTGTCGAGCAGTACTTC.

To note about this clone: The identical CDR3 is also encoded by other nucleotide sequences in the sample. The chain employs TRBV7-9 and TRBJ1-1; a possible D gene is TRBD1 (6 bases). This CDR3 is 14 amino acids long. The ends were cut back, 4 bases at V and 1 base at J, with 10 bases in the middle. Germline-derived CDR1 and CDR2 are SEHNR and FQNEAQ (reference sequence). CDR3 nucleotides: TGTGCCAGCAGCTCGGACAGTAGGAACACTGAAGCTTTCTTT. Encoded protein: CASSSDSRNTEAFF.

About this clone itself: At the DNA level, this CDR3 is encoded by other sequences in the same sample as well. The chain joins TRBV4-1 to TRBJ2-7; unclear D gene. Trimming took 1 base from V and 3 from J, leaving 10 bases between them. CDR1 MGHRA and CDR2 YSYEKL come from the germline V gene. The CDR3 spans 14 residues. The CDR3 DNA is TGCGCCAGCAGCCAAGTGCCTGCCGACTACGAGCAGTACTTC. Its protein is CASSQVPADYEQYF.

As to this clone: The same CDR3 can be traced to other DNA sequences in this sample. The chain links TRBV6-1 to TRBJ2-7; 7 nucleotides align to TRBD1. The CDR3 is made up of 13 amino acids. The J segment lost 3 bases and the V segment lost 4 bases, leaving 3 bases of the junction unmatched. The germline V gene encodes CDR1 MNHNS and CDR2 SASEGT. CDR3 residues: CASSARTGYEQYF. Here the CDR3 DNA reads TGTGCCAGCAGTGCCCGGACAGGCTACGAGCAGTACTTC.

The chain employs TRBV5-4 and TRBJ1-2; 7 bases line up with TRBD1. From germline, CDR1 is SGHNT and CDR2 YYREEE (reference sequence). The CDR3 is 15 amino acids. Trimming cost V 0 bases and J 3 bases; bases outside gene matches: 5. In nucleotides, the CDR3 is TGTGCCAGCAGCTTGGTAGGGGGCGCGGACTATGGCTACACCTTC. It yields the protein CASSLVGGADYGYTF.

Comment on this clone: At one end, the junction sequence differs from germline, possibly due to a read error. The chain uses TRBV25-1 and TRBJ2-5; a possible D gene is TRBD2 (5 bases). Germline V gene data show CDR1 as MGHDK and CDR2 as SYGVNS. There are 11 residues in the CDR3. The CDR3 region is CTSSERETKYF. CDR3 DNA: TGTACCAGCAGTGAAAGGGAGACCAAGTACTTC.

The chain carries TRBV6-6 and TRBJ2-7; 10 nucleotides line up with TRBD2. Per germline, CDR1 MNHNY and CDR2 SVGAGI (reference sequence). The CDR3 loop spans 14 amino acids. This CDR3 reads CVQLYLAGVFFGYF. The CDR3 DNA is TGTGTACAGCTCTACCTAGCGGGAGTGTTTTTCGGGTACTTC.

CDR3 protein: CASSEALPGGGYRDTQYF. The CDR3 DNA sequence: TGTGCCAGCAGTGAAGCGCTTCCGGGCGGGGGATATAGAGATACGCAGTATTTT. This sequence joins TRBV2 and TRBJ2-3; 7 bases line up with TRBD2. The ends lost 0 bases at V and 5 bases at J; junction bases unmatched: 14. Germline V CDR1 and CDR2: SNHLY, FYNNEI. The CDR3 runs to 18 residues.

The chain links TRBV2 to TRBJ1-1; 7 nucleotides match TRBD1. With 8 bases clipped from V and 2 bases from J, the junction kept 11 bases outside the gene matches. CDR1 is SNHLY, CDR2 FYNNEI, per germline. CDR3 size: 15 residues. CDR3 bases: TGTGCCAGCGCATGGACAGGTCAAATAAACACTGAAGCTTTCTTT. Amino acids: CASAWTGQINTEAFF.